What follows are 30 T cell receptor beta chains derived from one specimen sequenced in a study of control samples from healthy donors and cancer patients. Profiled with immunoSEQ multiplex PCR; TCRdb holds only in-frame clones, not every one. Among around 90,000 clones listed, under 90% were seen once. Sample: blood. These receptors came from a woman aged 40 to 50 in good health.

The chain carries TRBV7-9 and TRBJ1-1; possible D gene TRBD1, 6 bases. Germline assignment: CDR1 SEHNR and CDR2 FQNEAQ (reference sequence). CDR3 length equals 14 residues. Trimming stripped 5 bases from V and 4 bases from J, with 14 bases between. The CDR3 DNA is TGTGCCAGCAGCCCAAACAGGGCGGGCACTGAAGCTTTCTTT. Its protein product is CASSPNRAGTEAFF.

This rearrangement joins TRBV18 to TRBJ1-1; no reliable D call. In germline, CDR1 is KGHSH, CDR2 LQKENI. Trimming left V 0 bases short and J 7 bases short, with 6 bases between. The CDR3 is 12 residues long. The CDR3 nucleotides are TGTGCCAGCTCACCACCATTTAATGAAGCTTTCTTT. It codes for CASSPPFNEAFF. Full variable domain (outside the CDR3, taken from reference TRBV18 and TRBJ1-1): NAGVMQNPRHLVRRRGQEARLRCSPMKGHSHVYWYRQLPEEGLKFMVYLQKENIIDESGMPKERFSAEFPKEGPSILRIQQVVRGDSAAYFCASSPPFNEAFFGQGTRLTVV.

A remark on this clone: The germline gene is not matched at one end of the junction; a read error may be the cause. The gene calls are TRBV14 and TRBJ1-2; D might be TRBD1 (6 bases). Germline assignment: CDR1 SGHDN and CDR2 FVKESK. The CDR3 loop spans 13 amino acids. CDR3 nucleotide sequence: TGTGCCAGCAGCCAAGATGGCCTCGGGGGGCATTACTTC. Translating it yields CASSQDGLGGHYF. The full variable domain, in which reference TRBV14 and TRBJ1-2 provide the parts outside the CDR3, is EAGVTQFPSHSVIEKGQTVTLRCDPISGHDNLYWYRRVMGKEIKFLLHFVKESKQDESGMPNNRFLAERTGGTYSTLKVQPAELEDSGVYFCASSQDGLGGHYFGSGTRLTVV.

The chain couples TRBV19 to TRBJ2-7; D ambiguous. This CDR3 comprises 14 residues. V was trimmed by 0 bases and J by 0 bases, leaving 6 bases between them. Germline V gene data show CDR1 as LNHDA and CDR2 as SQIVND (reference sequence). The CDR3 region is CASSIDRTSYEQYF. The CDR3 DNA sequence: TGTGCCAGTAGTATAGACAGGACCTCCTACGAGCAGTACTTC.

This sequence joins TRBV29-1 and TRBJ1-2; D is unclear. Trimming cost V 2 bases and J 0 bases, with 16 bases left between them. The CDR3 loop spans 16 amino acids. From germline, CDR1 is SQVTM and CDR2 ANQGSEA. For the CDR3, the DNA is TGCAGCGTTGAACGCCCGACGGTGGGTGCTAACTATGGCTACACCTTC. Protein product: CSVERPTVGANYGYTF.

The chain employs TRBV6-4 and TRBJ2-3, with TRBD2 identical over 8 bases. The CDR3 consists of 15 residues. J gave up 0 bases and V 3 bases, and 2 bases lay outside the gene matches. The germline gives CDR1 MRHNA, CDR2 SNTAGT. This chain's CDR3 is CASSESGGSTDTQYF. For the CDR3, the DNA is TGTGCCAGCAGTGAAAGCGGGGGAAGCACAGATACGCAGTATTTT.

The rearrangement links TRBV23-1 to TRBJ2-3; D ambiguous. TRBV23-1 is assigned to the ORF class and has an uncertain function. The CDR3 runs to 16 residues. V was clipped by 3 bases and J by 2 bases, with 15 bases between them. CDR3 DNA sequence: TGCGCCAGCAGTCAGGGTACAACCTCACACACAGATACGCAGTATTTT. Amino acids: CASSQGTTSHTDTQYF.

This clone appeared once. The chain has TRBV12-3 or TRBV12-4 and TRBJ2-7, with D maybe TRBD1 (6 bases). The CDR3 loop spans 12 amino acids. Trimming removed 6 bases from V and 4 bases from J, with 10 bases in between. Written as DNA, the CDR3 is TGTGCCAGCAGCCTCGACAGGTACGAGCAGTACTTC. It codes for CASSLDRYEQYF.

V is TRBV6-5 and J is TRBJ1-1; the D is unclear. The germline V gene encodes CDR1 MNHEY and CDR2 SVGAGI. The ends were cut back, 7 bases at V and 3 bases at J, with 15 bases in the middle. The CDR3 is 14 amino acids. In nucleotides, the CDR3 is TGTGCCAGCACCCTCAAGGTAAAACACACTGAAGCTTTCTTT. This gives the protein CASTLKVKHTEAFF.

The V call is TRBV12-3 or TRBV12-4, the J call TRBJ1-2; D may be TRBD1 (5 bases). The CDR3 sequence is 11 residues long. Trimming took 3 bases from V and 11 from J, leaving 10 bases between them. In DNA form, the CDR3 reads TGTGCCAGCAGTTTTTCGACAGAGTACACCTTC. Translating it yields CASSFSTEYTF.

The rearrangement links TRBV6-6 to TRBJ1-1; D unclear. V gave up 5 bases and J gave up 1 base, with 14 bases separating them. The CDR3 totals 15 residues. In germline, CDR1 is MNHNY, CDR2 SVGAGI (reference sequence). CDR3 nucleotide sequence: TGTGCCAGCAGTGGTGGGAGGTCCCAGAACACTGAAGCTTTCTTT. It translates to CASSGGRSQNTEAFF.

CDR3 nucleotide sequence: TGTGCCAGCAGCTTAGAAGACAGATCAGAAGCTTTCTTT. The encoded protein is CASSLEDRSEAFF. The chain recombines TRBV7-8 with TRBJ1-1; D is perhaps TRBD1 (5 bases). Germline V gene sequence: CDR1 SGHVS, CDR2 FQNEAQ. V lost 1 base, J lost 8 bases, and 11 bases lay in between. CDR3 length: 13 residues. Combining the CDR3 with reference TRBV7-8 and TRBJ1-1 gives the whole variable domain GAGVSQSPRYKVAKRGQDVALRCDPISGHVSLFWYQQALGQGPEFLTYFQNEAQLDKSGLPSDRFFAERPEGSVSTLKIQRTQQEDSAVYLCASSLEDRSEAFFGQGTRLTVV.

The chain joins TRBV10-3 to TRBJ1-4; D unresolved. V lost 6 bases and J 5 bases, leaving 10 bases between the germline ends. The CDR3 length is 13 residues. Germline loops: CDR1 ENHRY, CDR2 SYGVKD. The CDR3 loop is CAIRDGRNEKLFF. In DNA form, the CDR3 reads TGTGCCATCAGGGACGGCCGAAATGAAAAACTGTTTTTT.

The rearrangement links TRBV27 to TRBJ1-6; D is ambiguous. Per germline, CDR1 MNHEY and CDR2 SMNVEV (reference sequence). CDR3 size: 15 residues. Trimming cost V 0 bases and J 7 bases, with 10 bases left between them. The CDR3 DNA is TGTGCCAGCAGTTTATCTTGGTCGGGGAATTCACCCCTCCACTTT. The encoded protein is CASSLSWSGNSPLHF.

This rearrangement joins TRBV5-6 to TRBJ1-2; the match to TRBD1 covers 7 bases. Unmatched junction bases numbered 3, after V lost 0 bases and J lost 4 bases. There are 14 residues in the CDR3. CDR1 and CDR2 from the germline V gene are SGHDT and YYEEEE. The DNA of the CDR3 is TGTGCCAGCAGCTTGGGTCCAGGGGGCTATGGCTACACCTTC. It is translated as CASSLGPGGYGYTF.

This clone was seen a few times. The J gene is TRBJ1-1, the V gene TRBV10-3; D remains unclear. CDR3 length: 12 amino acids. Germline CDR1 reads ENHRY; CDR2 reads SYGVKD. V was clipped by 10 bases and J by 3 bases, with 12 bases between them. CDR3 region: CATRVGDTEAFF. The CDR3 nucleotides are TGTGCCACCCGGGTCGGGGACACTGAAGCTTTCTTT.

In its sample, this clone was seen a few times. The V and J genes are TRBV18 and TRBJ1-1; the match to TRBD1 covers 7 bases. The CDR3 contains 15 residues. V shed 4 bases and J 0 bases; nucleotides not matched to a gene: 5. CDR1 is KGHSH, CDR2 LQKENI, per germline. The CDR3 nucleotides are TGTGCCAGCTCACTTCAAACAGGGGTGAACACTGAAGCTTTCTTT. Translation: CASSLQTGVNTEAFF.

V usage is TRBV29-1 and J usage is TRBJ2-7; 9 bases are shared with TRBD1. The V segment lost 5 bases and the J segment 4 bases; nucleotides outside the gene matches: 6. Germline lookup yields CDR1 SQVTM and CDR2 ANQGSEA. This CDR3 is 13 amino acids long. The CDR3 protein is CSVHTGGAYEQYF. In DNA, the CDR3 is TGCAGCGTTCATACAGGGGGCGCGTACGAGCAGTACTTC.

The CDR3 bases are TGTGCCAGCAGCGATAAGGACAGTTGGAACACTGAAGCTTTCTTT. This translates into CASSDKDSWNTEAFF. The genes are TRBV6-5 and TRBJ1-1, with a tentative D call TRBD1 (6 bases). Between the trimmed V and J ends, which lost 6 bases and 1 base, there was a span of 15 bases. Germline values: CDR1 MNHEY, CDR2 SVGAGI. This CDR3 comprises 15 residues.

There are a few counts of this clone. The chain employs TRBV4-1 and TRBJ2-7; weak D call: TRBD1 (6 bases). The V and J ends lost 2 bases and 3 bases respectively, with 14 bases between them. Per germline, CDR1 MGHRA and CDR2 YSYEKL. There are 15 residues in the CDR3. The CDR3 bases are TGCGCCAGCAGCCAAACGACAGGCCCCCTCTACGAGCAGTACTTC. Protein product: CASSQTTGPLYEQYF.

V is TRBV11-3 and J is TRBJ1-1, with D perhaps TRBD1 (6 bases). The germline V gene has CDR1 SGHNT and CDR2 YENEEA. CDR3 length equals 15 residues. With 4 bases removed from V and 5 bases from J, the gap between germline ends came to 17 bases. CDR3 residues: CASSSHPGGVTEAFF. In DNA, the CDR3 is TGTGCCAGCAGCTCCCACCCCGGGGGCGTGACTGAAGCTTTCTTT. The full variable domain, completed using reference TRBV11-3 and TRBJ1-1, is EAGVVQSPRYKIIEKKQPVAFWCNPISGHNTLYWYLQNLGQGPELLIRYENEEAVDDSQLPKDRFSAERLKGVDSTLKIQPAELGDSAVYLCASSSHPGGVTEAFFGQGTRLTVV.

The chain couples TRBV5-1 to TRBJ2-3, with 8 bases matching TRBD2. V lost 6 bases to trimming and J lost 9 bases; unmatched junction nucleotides: 15. CDR1 and CDR2 from the germline V gene are SGHRS and YFSETQ. The CDR3 is made up of 15 amino acids. CDR3 nucleotides: TGCGCCAGCAAACAAACCGGACCCCGGGGGGGAACGCAGTATTTT. Protein: CASKQTGPRGGTQYF.

In its sample, this clone was seen a few times. The chain recombines TRBV19 with TRBJ1-6; perhaps TRBD1 as D (5 bases). V shed 3 bases and J shed 10 bases, with 13 bases lying between them. Per germline, CDR1 LNHDA and CDR2 SQIVND (reference sequence). The CDR3 is 14 amino acids. The CDR3 region is CASSIIGAGSPLHF. The CDR3 bases are TGTGCCAGTAGTATCATAGGGGCAGGATCACCCCTCCACTTT.

The chain is built from TRBV6-5 and TRBJ2-1; 13 positions agree with TRBD2. CDR1 is MNHEY, CDR2 SVGAGI, per germline. The V and J ends lost 6 bases and 5 bases, in that order; junction bases with no gene match: 4. The CDR3 consists of 15 residues. The CDR3 nucleotides are TGTGCCAGCAGACCGGGACTAGCGGGGAACAATGAGCAGTTCTTC. This encodes CASRPGLAGNNEQFF.

The chain employs TRBV10-3 and TRBJ2-5; 7 nucleotides align to TRBD1. CDR1 and CDR2 (germline): ENHRY, SYGVKD. The V segment lost 5 bases and the J segment 2 bases; nucleotides outside the gene matches: 8. The CDR3 sequence is 15 residues long. The CDR3 is CAISKGQPSQETQYF. CDR3 coding DNA: TGTGCCATCAGTAAGGGACAGCCGTCTCAAGAGACCCAGTACTTC.

The genes are TRBV6-2 or TRBV6-3 and TRBJ2-3; D may be TRBD2 (6 bases). Germline V gene sequence: CDR1 MNHEY, CDR2 SVGEGT. Trimming shortened V by 7 bases and J by 2 bases, and 22 bases separated the two germline ends. The CDR3 has 17 amino acids. As DNA, the CDR3 is TGTGCCAGCAACCCAGACGGGGGACTGGGGCCCACAGATACGCAGTATTTT. This gives the protein CASNPDGGLGPTDTQYF.

This chain links TRBV4-2 with TRBJ1-1; D might be TRBD1 (6 bases). CDR3 size: 14 residues. V was clipped by 4 bases and J by 1 base, with 10 bases between them. Looked up from germline, CDR1 is LGHNA and CDR2 is YNFKEQ. The CDR3 bases are TGTGCCAGCAGCCGAGGGGGGGAGAACACTGAAGCTTTCTTT. Protein sequence: CASSRGGENTEAFF.

J is TRBJ1-2 and V is TRBV6-2 or TRBV6-3, with 7 bases lining up with TRBD1. J lost 4 bases, V lost 5 bases, and 7 bases had no gene match. CDR1 and CDR2 (germline): MNHEY, SVGEGT. CDR3 size: 14 residues. The CDR3 region has the DNA TGTGCCAGCAGTAGCCGGGACAGCCTCTATGGCTACACCTTC. As protein: CASSSRDSLYGYTF.

This chain links TRBV10-1 with TRBJ1-2, with D possibly being TRBD1 (6 bases). The germline V gene has CDR1 WNHNN and CDR2 SYGVQD (reference sequence). There are 12 residues in the CDR3. Trimming pared 2 bases from V and 8 bases from J, leaving 9 bases between. The CDR3 DNA reads TGCGCCAGCAGTGAGGGCCAGGGGGGCTACACCTTC. This sequence encodes CASSEGQGGYTF.

This clone occurred once. V and J are TRBV5-6 and TRBJ2-2, with 12 bases identical to TRBD1. The CDR3 runs 18 residues. Trimming cost V 1 base and J 3 bases; bases outside gene matches: 7. Per germline, CDR1 SGHDT and CDR2 YYEEEE. The DNA of the CDR3 is TGTGCCAGCAGCTTGAACTGGGACAGGGGGCCTGACACCGGGGAGCTGTTTTTT. Translation gives CASSLNWDRGPDTGELFF.